What follows describes a single TCR beta chain. The antigen is undetermined. The sample has other DNA sequences that encode this CDR3 too. The record originates from a study of cytomegalovirus exposure and HLA in healthy donors. Turning to the study itself: The roughly 670 first-cohort repertoires and the 130 or so validation repertoires shared the same platform, a later analysis reported. General study results and limits: Accounts indicate the classifier identified cytomegalovirus status with strong specificity and sensitivity.

Germline V gives CDR1 GTSNPN, CDR2 SVGIG (reference sequence). The CDR3 spans 13 residues. Deletions cut 0 bases from V and 1 base from J, with 6 bases between. The repertoire was sequenced with immunoSEQ multiplex PCR; TCRdb's copy has only in-frame clones and lacks some. The table includes under 200,000 clones, 70% to 90% detected once. The genes are TRBV30 and TRBJ1-1; D possibly corresponds to TRBD1 (5 bases). The specimen sequenced was PBMCs. This sequence was found in a woman under 30 in good health and CMV-seronegative. The CDR3 reads CAWSVGGNTEAFF. The CDR3 DNA reads as TGTGCCTGGAGTGTGGGGGGGAACACTGAAGCTTTCTTT.